This T cell receptor (beta chain) was sequenced during a study of graft-versus-host responses after intestinal transplantation. Study summary: Induction with anti-thymocyte globulin, then tacrolimus and steroids for 2 to 3 years, was given to all recipients.

The CDR3 covers 14 residues. Looked up from germline, CDR1 is SGHTA and CDR2 is FQGTGA. J gave up 2 bases and V 5 bases, and 1 base lay outside the gene matches. General study results and limits: Early post-transplant HvG declines showed an association with peak circulating GvH clone levels. Among recipient marrow samples, GvH clones were found; some appeared first in ileum or blood. Where graft-donor T cell macrochimerism was present, patients had high graft-versus-host to host-versus-graft clonal ratios in allografts.

Comments on this clone: Its antigen is currently unknown.

TCRdb's table, derived via immunoSEQ multiplex PCR, lists solely in-frame clones and lacks some. The sample holds 80,000 to 100,000 clones, under 90% seen once. The receptor was derived from a human donor who received an intestinal transplant. This chain links TRBV7-3 with TRBJ2-1, with TRBD2 matching 9 bases. This material consisted of unstimulated CD4+ T cells sorted from spleen or lymph node cells, taken before intestinal transplant. The CDR3 coding sequence is TGTGCCAGCAGCGCTAGCGGGGCCTACAATGAGCAGTTCTTC. This sequence encodes CASSASGAYNEQFF.